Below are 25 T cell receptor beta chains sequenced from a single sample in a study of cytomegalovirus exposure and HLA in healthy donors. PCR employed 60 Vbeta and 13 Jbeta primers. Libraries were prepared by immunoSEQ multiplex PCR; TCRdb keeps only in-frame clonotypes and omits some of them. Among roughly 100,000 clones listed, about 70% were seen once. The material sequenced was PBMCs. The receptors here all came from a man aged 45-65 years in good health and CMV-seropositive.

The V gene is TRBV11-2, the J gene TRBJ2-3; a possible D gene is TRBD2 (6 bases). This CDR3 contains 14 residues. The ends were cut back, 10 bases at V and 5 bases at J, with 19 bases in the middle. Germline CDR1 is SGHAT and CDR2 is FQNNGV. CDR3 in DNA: TGTGCCACTGCCATCGGCGGGGACCTAGATACGCAGTATTTT. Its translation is CATAIGGDLDTQYF.

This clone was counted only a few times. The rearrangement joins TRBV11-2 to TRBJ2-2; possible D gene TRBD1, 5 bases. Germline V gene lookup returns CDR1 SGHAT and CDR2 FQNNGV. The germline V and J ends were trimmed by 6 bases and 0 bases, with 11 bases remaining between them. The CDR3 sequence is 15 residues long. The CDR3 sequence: CASSHRKTNTGELFF. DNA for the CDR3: TGTGCCAGCAGTCACAGGAAAACGAACACCGGGGAGCTGTTTTTT.

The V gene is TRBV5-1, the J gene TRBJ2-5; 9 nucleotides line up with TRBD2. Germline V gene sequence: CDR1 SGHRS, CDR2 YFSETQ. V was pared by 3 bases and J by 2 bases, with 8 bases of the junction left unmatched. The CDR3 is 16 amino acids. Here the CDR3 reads CASSSDGTSLQETQYF. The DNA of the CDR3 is TGCGCCAGCAGCTCCGACGGGACTAGCCTACAAGAGACCCAGTACTTC.

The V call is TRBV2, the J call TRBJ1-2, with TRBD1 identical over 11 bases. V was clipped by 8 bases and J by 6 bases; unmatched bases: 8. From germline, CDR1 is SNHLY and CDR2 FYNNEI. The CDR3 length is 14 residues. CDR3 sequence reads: CASVRTGGAHGYTF. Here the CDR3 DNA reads TGTGCCAGCGTCAGGACAGGGGGCGCCCATGGCTACACCTTC.

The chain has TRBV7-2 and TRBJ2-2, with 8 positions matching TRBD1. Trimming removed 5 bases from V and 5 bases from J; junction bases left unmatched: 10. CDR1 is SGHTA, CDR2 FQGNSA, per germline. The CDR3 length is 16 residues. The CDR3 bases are TGTGCCAGCAGCCTCCTGGACAGGGAGGTGACCGGGGAGCTGTTTTTT. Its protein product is CASSLLDREVTGELFF.

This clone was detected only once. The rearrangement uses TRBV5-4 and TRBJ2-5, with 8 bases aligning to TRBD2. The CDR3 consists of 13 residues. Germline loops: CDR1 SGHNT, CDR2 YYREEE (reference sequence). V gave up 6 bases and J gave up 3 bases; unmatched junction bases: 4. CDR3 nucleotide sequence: TGTGCCAGCACCCCGGGGGGGGAAGAGACCCAGTACTTC. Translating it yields CASTPGGEETQYF.

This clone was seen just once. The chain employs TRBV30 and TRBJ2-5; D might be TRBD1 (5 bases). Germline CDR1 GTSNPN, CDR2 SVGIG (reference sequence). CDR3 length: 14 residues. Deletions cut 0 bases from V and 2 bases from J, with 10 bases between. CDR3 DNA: TGTGCCTGGAGTGTAGGACACTCACAAGAGACCCAGTACTTC. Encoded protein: CAWSVGHSQETQYF.

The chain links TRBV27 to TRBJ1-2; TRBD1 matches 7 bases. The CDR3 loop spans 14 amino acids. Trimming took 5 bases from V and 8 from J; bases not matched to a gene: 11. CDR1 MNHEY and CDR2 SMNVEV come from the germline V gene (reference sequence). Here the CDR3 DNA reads TGTGCCAGCAGTCCTCGACAGGGACATACGGGCTACACCTTC. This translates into CASSPRQGHTGYTF.

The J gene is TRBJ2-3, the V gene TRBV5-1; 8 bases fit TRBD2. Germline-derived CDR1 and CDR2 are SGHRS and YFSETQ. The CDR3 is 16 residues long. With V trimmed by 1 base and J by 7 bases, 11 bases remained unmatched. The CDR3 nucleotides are TGCGCCAGCAGCTTGTCGGGCCAGCGGGGGATTTATACGCAGTATTTT. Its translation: CASSLSGQRGIYTQYF.

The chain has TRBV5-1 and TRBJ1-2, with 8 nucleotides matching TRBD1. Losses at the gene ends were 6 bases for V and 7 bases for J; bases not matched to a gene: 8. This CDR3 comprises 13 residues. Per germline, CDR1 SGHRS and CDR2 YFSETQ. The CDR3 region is CASTHPGGFGYTF. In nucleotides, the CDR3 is TGCGCCAGCACCCACCCAGGGGGCTTTGGCTACACCTTC.

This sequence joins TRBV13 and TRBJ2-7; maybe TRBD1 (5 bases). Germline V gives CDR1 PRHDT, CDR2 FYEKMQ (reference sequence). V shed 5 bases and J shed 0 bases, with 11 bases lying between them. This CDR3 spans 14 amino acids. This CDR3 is CASSPTRASYEQYF. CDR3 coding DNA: TGTGCCAGCAGCCCCACCAGGGCCTCCTACGAGCAGTACTTC.

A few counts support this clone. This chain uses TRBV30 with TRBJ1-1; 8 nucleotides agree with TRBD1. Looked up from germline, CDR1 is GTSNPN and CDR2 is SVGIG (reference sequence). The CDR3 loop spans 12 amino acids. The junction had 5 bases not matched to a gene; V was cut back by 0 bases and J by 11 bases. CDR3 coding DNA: TGTGCCTGGAGTGTTCAGGGGGCTCGTGCTTTCTTT. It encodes CAWSVQGARAFF.

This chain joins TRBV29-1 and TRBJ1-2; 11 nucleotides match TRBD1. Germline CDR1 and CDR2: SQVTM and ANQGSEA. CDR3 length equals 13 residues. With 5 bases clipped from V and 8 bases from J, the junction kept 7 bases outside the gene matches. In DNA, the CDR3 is TGCAGCGTTTCGGACAGGGGGCGTCTAGGCTACACCTTC. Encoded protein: CSVSDRGRLGYTF.

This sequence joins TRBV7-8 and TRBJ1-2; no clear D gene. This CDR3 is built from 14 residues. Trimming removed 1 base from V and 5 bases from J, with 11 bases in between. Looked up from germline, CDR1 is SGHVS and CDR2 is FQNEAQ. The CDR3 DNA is TGTGCCAGCAGCTTAGGGCGTCGGACTTATGGCTACACCTTC. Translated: CASSLGRRTYGYTF.

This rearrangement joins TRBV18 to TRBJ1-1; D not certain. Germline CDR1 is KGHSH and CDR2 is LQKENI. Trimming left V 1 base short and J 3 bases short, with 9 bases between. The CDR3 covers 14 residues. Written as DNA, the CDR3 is TGTGCCAGCTCACCACTTGCAGGCTACACTGAAGCTTTCTTT. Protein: CASSPLAGYTEAFF.

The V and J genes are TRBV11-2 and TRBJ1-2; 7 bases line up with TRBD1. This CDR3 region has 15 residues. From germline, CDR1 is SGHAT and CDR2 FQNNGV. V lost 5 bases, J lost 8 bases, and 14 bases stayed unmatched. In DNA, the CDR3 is TGTGCCAGCAGCCCCTTGAGGGGGCGTTCAGGAGGCTACACCTTC. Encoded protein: CASSPLRGRSGGYTF.

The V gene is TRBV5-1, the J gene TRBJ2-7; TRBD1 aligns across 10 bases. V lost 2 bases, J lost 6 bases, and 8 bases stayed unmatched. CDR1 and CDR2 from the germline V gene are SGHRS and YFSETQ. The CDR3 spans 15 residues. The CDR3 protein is CASSFSGTGALEQYF. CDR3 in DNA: TGCGCCAGCAGCTTCTCCGGGACAGGGGCCCTCGAGCAGTACTTC.

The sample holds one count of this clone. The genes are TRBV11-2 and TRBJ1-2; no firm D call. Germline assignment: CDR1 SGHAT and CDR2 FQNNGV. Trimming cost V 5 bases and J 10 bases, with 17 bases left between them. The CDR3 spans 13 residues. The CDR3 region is CASSEQPFKVYTF. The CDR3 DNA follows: TGTGCCAGCAGCGAACAGCCGTTTAAGGTCTACACCTTC.

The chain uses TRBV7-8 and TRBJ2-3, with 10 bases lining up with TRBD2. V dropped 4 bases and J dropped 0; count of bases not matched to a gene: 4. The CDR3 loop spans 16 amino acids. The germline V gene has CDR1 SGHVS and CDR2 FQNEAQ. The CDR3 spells CASSSRTSGSTDTQYF. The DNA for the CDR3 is TGTGCCAGCAGCTCGCGGACTAGCGGTAGCACAGATACGCAGTATTTT.

This chain's CDR3 is CASSLEGRGTEAFF. The CDR3, as DNA: TGCGCCAGCAGCTTGGAGGGCAGGGGCACTGAAGCTTTCTTT. This chain connects TRBV5-1 to TRBJ1-1; D might be TRBD1 (6 bases). V was shortened by 0 bases and J by 4 bases, with 10 bases between the two germline ends. From germline, CDR1 is SGHRS and CDR2 YFSETQ. The CDR3 sequence is 14 residues long.

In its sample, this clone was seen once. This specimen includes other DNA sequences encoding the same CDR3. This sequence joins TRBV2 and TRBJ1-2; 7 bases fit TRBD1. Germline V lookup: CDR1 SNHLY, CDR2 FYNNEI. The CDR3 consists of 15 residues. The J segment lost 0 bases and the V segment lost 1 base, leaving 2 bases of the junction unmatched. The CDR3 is CASSEGQGANYGYTF. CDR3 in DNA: TGTGCCAGCAGTGAAGGCCAGGGGGCTAACTATGGCTACACCTTC.

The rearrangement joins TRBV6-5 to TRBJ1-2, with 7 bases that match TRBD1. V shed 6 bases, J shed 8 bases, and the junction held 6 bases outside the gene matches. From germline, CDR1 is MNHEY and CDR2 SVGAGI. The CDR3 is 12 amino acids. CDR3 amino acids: CASSSGTEGYTF. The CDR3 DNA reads TGTGCCAGCAGCTCAGGGACAGAAGGCTACACCTTC.

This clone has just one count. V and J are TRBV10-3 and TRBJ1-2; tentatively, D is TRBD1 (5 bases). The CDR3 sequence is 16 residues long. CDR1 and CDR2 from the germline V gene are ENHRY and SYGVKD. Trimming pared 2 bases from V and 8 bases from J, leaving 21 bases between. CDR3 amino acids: CAISEGSATAPWGYTF. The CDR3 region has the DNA TGTGCCATCAGTGAGGGATCAGCGACAGCCCCATGGGGCTACACCTTC.

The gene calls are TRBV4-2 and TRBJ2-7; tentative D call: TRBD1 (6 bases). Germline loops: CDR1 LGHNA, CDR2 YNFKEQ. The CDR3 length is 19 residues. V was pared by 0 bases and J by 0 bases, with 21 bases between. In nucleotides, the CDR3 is TGTGCCAGCAGCCAAGATTGGGGTACAGGGACCCAGAGCTCCTACGAGCAGTACTTC. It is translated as CASSQDWGTGTQSSYEQYF.

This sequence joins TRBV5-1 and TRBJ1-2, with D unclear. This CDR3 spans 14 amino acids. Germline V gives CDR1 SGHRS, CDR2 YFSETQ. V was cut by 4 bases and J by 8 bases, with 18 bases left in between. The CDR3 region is CASSPYTRRGGYTF. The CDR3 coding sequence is TGCGCCAGCAGCCCGTACACTCGACGAGGGGGCTACACCTTC.